Shown below are 5 T cell receptor beta chains from a single sample sequenced in a study of blood T cell repertoires in COVID-19. The method was immunoSEQ multiplex PCR; TCRdb's version includes in-frame clones alone and lacks a portion of them. The data contain approximately 180,000 clones, more than 75% of them seen just once; the ten biggest clones take up around a sixth. The sequenced sample was peripheral blood. These TCRs come from a person aged 70 to 80 with COVID-19, enrolled during active disease.

This sequence joins TRBV19 and TRBJ1-6; 8 bases match TRBD1. The CDR3 is 14 amino acids. Germline V gene sequence: CDR1 LNHDA, CDR2 SQIVND (reference sequence). With 9 bases clipped from V and 10 bases from J, the junction kept 11 bases outside the gene matches. CDR3 DNA sequence: TGTGCCAGCCGAGCGACAGGGGAGGGCTCACCCCTCCACTTT. Translation: CASRATGEGSPLHF.

This clone turned up a few times. The DNA of the CDR3 is TGTGCCAGCAGTTTAATCGGGACAGGGGGCACAGATACGCAGTATTTT. This gives the protein CASSLIGTGGTDTQYF. The chain employs TRBV27 and TRBJ2-3; 10 bases are shared with TRBD1. Germline V gives CDR1 MNHEY, CDR2 SMNVEV (reference sequence). V was pared by 2 bases and J by 1 base, with 3 bases of the junction left unmatched. The CDR3 has 16 amino acids.

J is TRBJ1-3 and V is TRBV7-2, with D possibly matching TRBD1 (5 bases). Trimming took 7 bases from V and 0 from J, leaving 22 bases between them. This CDR3 spans 18 amino acids. Germline CDR1 and CDR2: SGHTA and FQGNSA. CDR3 region: CASTSNLRGGNSGNTIYF. The CDR3 region has the DNA TGTGCCAGCACCTCCAACCTCCGGGGGGGGAACTCTGGAAACACCATATATTTT.

J is TRBJ2-1 and V is TRBV24-1; D unclear. The CDR3 consists of 13 residues. The germline CDR1 and CDR2 sequences are KGHDR and SFDVKD. V lost 6 bases and J 7 bases, leaving 12 bases between the germline ends. This CDR3 is CATSQRSGNEQFF. Here the CDR3 DNA reads TGTGCCACCAGTCAGCGTTCGGGTAATGAGCAGTTCTTC.

The chain has TRBV18 and TRBJ2-3, with D perhaps TRBD2 (5 bases). Germline values: CDR1 KGHSH, CDR2 LQKENI. The CDR3 runs 16 residues. V lost 0 bases, J lost 0 bases, and 10 bases lay in between. CDR3 residues: CASSPPQRTSTDTQYF. CDR3 DNA: TGTGCCAGCTCACCACCGCAACGGACTAGCACAGATACGCAGTATTTT.